This T cell receptor beta chain was identified during a study of blood T cell repertoires in COVID-19. CDR1 is LNHDA, CDR2 SQIVND, per germline (reference sequence). CDR3 length equals 15 residues. Trimming cost V 10 bases and J 3 bases, with 22 bases left between them. The repertoire was sequenced with immunoSEQ multiplex PCR; TCRdb's copy has only in-frame clones and lacks some. The sample has tens of thousands of clones; 80% to 90% are singletons. The TCR originated in a woman aged 80 or over with active or convalescent COVID-19. The sample taken for sequencing was peripheral blood. The chain has TRBV19 and TRBJ2-7; possibly TRBD2 for D (6 bases). The CDR3 nucleotides read TGTGCCACCTCCGGGACGCGGAGGGGTTACTACGAGCAGTACTTC. This gives the protein CATSGTRRGYYEQYF.